The T cell receptor (beta chain) under discussion was sequenced for a study of blood T cell repertoires in COVID-19. Study information: Collection of acute and convalescent COVID-19 samples took place in the United States, Italy and Spain.

How the authors handled the data: By means of reference gene primer amplification, nucleated cell counts were estimated. This table comes from immunoSEQ multiplex PCR, and its TCRdb copy is limited to in-frame clones, with some not included. V and J calls and clone size follow that table, whereas D and trimming were derived from the DNA. This sample carries some 60,000 clones, 65% to 90% of them seen once, and the ten largest clones take roughly a tenth. Those enrolled in Seattle joined during active infection and were followed longitudinally afterward. Germline loops: CDR1 LNHNV, CDR2 YYDKDF (reference sequence). The CDR3 consists of 17 residues. The trim removed 3 bases at V and 7 bases at J, leaving 13 bases unmatched.

This sequence was found in a man in his forties or fifties with COVID-19, enrolled during active disease. The chain has TRBV15 and TRBJ1-4; 8 positions match TRBD1. The sample was peripheral blood. The CDR3 coding sequence is TGTGCCACCAGCAGGCGAAACACAGGGGGGTTGGGTGAAAAACTGTTTTTT. Protein: CATSRRNTGGLGEKLFF.